This T cell receptor beta chain is from a study of CD8 T cells in ankylosing spondylitis. Overall study findings and caveats: Reportedly, significant enrichment of disease-linked clones occurred in matched ankylosing spondylitis synovial fluid. Ankylosing spondylitis blood seemed to carry a telltale TCR beta motif made of eight highly homologous variants. A subset of motif variants has previously been described in the synovial fluid and blood of reactive arthritis.

This CDR3 has 16 amino acids. From germline, CDR1 is MNHNS and CDR2 SASEGT. Using quantitative 5'-RACE with molecular barcodes, the authors made TCR beta libraries. TCRdb independently ran MiXCR on the 5' RACE reads; one entry per CDR3 protein. The sample gives approximately 300,000 distinct CDR3 sequences, roughly 8% of which show up once; 13% to 15% is in the top ten. As for this clonotype: Its antigen remains unidentified. A junction end diverges from the germline sequence, so it may reflect a read error.

The specimen sequenced was blood, either unsorted or a sorted T cell fraction (not recorded which). The source is a male donor with ankylosing spondylitis. The gene calls are TRBV6-1 and TRBJ2-7; D possibly corresponds to TRBD1 (7 bases). The CDR3 DNA sequence: TGTGCCAGCAGTGAAGAGGGCAGGGGGGCATCCTACGAGCAGTGCTTC. Translation gives CASSEEGRGASYEQCF.